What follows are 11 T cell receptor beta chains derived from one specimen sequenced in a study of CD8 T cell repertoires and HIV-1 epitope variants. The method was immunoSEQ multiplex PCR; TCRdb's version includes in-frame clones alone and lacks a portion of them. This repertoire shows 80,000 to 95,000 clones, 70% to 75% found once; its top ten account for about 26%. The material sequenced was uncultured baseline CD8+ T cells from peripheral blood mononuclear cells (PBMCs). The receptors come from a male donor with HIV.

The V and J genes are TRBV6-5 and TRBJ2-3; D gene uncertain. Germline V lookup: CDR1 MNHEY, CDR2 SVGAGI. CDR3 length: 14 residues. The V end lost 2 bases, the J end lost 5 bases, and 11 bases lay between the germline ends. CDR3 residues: CASSYNRFGDTQYF. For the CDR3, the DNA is TGTGCCAGCAGTTACAATCGATTCGGAGATACGCAGTATTTT.

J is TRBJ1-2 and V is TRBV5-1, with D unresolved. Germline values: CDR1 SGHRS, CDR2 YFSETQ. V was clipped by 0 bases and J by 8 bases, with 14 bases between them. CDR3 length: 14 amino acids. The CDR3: CASSLEGTGSGYTF. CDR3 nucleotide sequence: TGCGCCAGCAGCTTGGAAGGTACCGGGAGCGGCTACACCTTC.

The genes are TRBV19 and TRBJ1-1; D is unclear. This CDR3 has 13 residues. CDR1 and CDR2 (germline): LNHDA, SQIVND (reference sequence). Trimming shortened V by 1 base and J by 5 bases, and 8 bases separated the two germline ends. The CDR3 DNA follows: TGTGCCAGTAGTATAGGCAGGTGGACTGAAGCTTTCTTT. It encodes CASSIGRWTEAFF.

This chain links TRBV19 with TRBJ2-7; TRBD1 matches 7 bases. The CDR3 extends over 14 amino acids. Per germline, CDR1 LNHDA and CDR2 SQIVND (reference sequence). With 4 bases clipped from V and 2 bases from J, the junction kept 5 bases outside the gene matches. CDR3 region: CASSTETGPYEQYF. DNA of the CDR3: TGTGCCAGTAGTACCGAGACAGGGCCCTACGAGCAGTACTTC.

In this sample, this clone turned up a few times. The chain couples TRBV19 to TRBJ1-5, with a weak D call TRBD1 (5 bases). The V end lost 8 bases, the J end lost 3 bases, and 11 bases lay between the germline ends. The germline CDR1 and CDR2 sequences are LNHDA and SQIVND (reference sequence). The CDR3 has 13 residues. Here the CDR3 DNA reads TGTGCCAGTTCAGGGCCCAACAATCAGCCCCAGCATTTT. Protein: CASSGPNNQPQHF.

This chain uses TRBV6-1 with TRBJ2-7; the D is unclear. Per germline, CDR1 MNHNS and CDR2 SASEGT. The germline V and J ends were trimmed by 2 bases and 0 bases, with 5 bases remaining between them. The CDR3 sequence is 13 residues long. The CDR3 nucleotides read TGTGCCAGCAGTGAACACAGCTCCTACGAGCAGTACTTC. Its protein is CASSEHSSYEQYF.

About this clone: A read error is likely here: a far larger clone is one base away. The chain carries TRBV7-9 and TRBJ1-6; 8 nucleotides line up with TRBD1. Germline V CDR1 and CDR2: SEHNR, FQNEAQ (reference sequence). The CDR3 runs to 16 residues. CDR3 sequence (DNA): TGTGCCAGCAGCTTGGACAGGGTAGCCTATAATTCACCCCTCTACTTT. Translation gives CASSLDRVAYNSPLYF.

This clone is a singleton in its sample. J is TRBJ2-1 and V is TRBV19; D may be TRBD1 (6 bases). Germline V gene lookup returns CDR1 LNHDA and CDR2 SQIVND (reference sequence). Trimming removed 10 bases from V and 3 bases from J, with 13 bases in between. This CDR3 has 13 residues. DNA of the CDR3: TGTGCCACACAGGGCCCCAACTACAATGAGCAGTTCTTC. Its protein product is CATQGPNYNEQFF. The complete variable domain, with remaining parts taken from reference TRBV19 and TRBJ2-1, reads DGGITQSPKYLFRKEGQNVTLSCEQNLNHDAMYWYRQDPGQGLRLIYYSQIVNDFQKGDIAEGYSVSREKKESFPLTVTSAQKNPTAFYLCATQGPNYNEQFFGPGTRLTVL.

CDR3 region: CASSRDTYEQYF. Written as DNA, the CDR3 is TGTGCCAGCAGCCGGGACACCTACGAGCAGTACTTC. This chain uses TRBV7-2 with TRBJ2-7; TRBD1 is a possible D gene (6 bases). The CDR3 is 12 residues long. V was shortened by 5 bases and J by 2 bases, with 7 bases between the two germline ends. Germline CDR1 SGHTA, CDR2 FQGNSA. Full variable domain (remainder filled in from reference TRBV7-2 and TRBJ2-7): GAGVSQSPSNKVTEKGKDVELRCDPISGHTALYWYRQSLGQGLEFLIYFQGNSAPDKSGLPSDRFSAERTGGSVSTLTIQRTQQEDSAVYLCASSRDTYEQYFGPGTRLTVT.

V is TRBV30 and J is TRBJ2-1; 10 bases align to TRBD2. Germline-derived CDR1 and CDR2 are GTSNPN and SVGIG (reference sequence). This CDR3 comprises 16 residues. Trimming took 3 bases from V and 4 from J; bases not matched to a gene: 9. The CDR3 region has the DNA TGTGCCTGGAGCGGAGAACTAGCGGGGCTTTACAATGAGCAGTTCTTC. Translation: CAWSGELAGLYNEQFF.

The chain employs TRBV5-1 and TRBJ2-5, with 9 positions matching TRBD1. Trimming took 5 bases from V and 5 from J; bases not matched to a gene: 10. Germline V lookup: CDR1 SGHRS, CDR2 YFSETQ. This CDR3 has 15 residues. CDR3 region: CASSEGTGKAETQYF. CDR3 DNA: TGCGCCAGCAGTGAGGGGACAGGGAAGGCGGAGACCCAGTACTTC.